This TCR beta chain was retrieved from a study of cytomegalovirus exposure and HLA in healthy donors. Findings and limits, study-wide: The study assumed roughly uniform donor sequencing depth for presence/absence analyses. Accurate prediction of most subjects' HLA-A and HLA-B alleles from TCR beta sequences was reported.

A note on this clone: What it binds is unknown.

PCR used 60 Vbeta primers and 13 Jbeta primers. As originally analysed: Unique TCR beta chains totaled some 80 million in a later count, with roughly 10 million of them shared. Only in-frame clones appear in the TCRdb table, and some are missing; sequencing was by immunoSEQ multiplex PCR. That table furnishes V, J and clone size, whereas the DNA furnished D and trimming. The sample yields some 63,000 clones, 65% to 90% seen once. Trimming removed 5 bases from V and 5 bases from J, with 12 bases in between. The germline V gene has CDR1 MNHEY and CDR2 SVGAGI. The CDR3 loop spans 13 amino acids. The sample was PBMCs. The source of this sequence is a human donor in good health. This rearrangement joins TRBV6-5 to TRBJ1-2; possible D gene TRBD1, 6 bases. The CDR3 protein is CASSKQGRYGYTF. The CDR3 DNA is TGTGCCAGCAGTAAACAGGGAAGATATGGCTACACCTTC.